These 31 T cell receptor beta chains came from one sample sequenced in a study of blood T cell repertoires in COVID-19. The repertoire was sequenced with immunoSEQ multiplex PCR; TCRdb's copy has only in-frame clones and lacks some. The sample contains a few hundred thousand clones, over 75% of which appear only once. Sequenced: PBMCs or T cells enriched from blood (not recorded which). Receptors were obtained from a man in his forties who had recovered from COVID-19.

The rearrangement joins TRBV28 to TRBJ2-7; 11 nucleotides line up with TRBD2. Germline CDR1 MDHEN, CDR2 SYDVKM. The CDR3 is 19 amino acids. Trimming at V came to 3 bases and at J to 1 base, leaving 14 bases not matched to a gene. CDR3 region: CASSFSLASGRTLSYEQYF. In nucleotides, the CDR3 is TGTGCCAGCAGTTTTTCGTTGGCTAGCGGGAGGACCTTATCCTACGAGCAGTACTTC.

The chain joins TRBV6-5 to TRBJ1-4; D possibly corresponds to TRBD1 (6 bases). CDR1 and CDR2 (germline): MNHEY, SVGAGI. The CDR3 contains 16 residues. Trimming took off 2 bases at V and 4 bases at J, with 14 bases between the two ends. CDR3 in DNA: TGTGCCAGCAGTTACATCGGGGGGCTGGGTAATGAAAAACTGTTTTTT. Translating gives CASSYIGGLGNEKLFF.

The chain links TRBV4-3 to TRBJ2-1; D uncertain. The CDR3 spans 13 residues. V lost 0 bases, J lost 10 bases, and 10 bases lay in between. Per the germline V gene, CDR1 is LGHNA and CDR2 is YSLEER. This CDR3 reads CASSQDVIREQFF. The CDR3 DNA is TGCGCCAGCAGCCAAGACGTCATCAGAGAGCAGTTCTTC.

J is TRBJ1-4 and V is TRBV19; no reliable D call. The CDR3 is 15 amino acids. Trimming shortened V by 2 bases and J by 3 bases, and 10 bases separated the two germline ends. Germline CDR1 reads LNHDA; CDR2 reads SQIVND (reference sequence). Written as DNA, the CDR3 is TGTGCCAGTAGTATAATGGCGGCCTCTAATGAAAAACTGTTTTTT. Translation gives CASSIMAASNEKLFF.

CDR3 nucleotides: TGTGCCAGCAGCTTGGATTCGGCTGGAAACACCATATATTTT. This encodes CASSLDSAGNTIYF. The chain links TRBV5-8 to TRBJ1-3; D unresolved. The CDR3 is 14 residues long. V was trimmed by 0 bases and J by 2 bases, leaving 6 bases between them. CDR1 SGHTS and CDR2 YDEGEE come from the germline V gene.

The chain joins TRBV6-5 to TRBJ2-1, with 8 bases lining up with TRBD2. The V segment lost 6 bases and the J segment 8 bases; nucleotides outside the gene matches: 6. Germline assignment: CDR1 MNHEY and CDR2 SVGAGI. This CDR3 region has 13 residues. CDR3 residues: CASSRGTSYEQFF. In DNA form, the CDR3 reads TGTGCCAGCAGCCGCGGGACTAGTTATGAGCAGTTCTTC.

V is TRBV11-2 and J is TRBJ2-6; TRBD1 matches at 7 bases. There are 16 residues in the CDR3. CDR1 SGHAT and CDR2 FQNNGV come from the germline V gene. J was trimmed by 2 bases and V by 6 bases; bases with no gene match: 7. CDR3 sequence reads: CASRPLDRAGANVLTF. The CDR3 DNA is TGTGCCAGCAGACCCCTCGACAGGGCTGGGGCCAACGTCCTGACTTTC.

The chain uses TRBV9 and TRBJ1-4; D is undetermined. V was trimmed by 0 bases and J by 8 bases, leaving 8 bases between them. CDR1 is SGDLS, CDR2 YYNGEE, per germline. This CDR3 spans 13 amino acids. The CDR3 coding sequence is TGTGCCAGCAGCGTAGGCGGGGAGGAAAAACTGTTTTTT. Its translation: CASSVGGEEKLFF.

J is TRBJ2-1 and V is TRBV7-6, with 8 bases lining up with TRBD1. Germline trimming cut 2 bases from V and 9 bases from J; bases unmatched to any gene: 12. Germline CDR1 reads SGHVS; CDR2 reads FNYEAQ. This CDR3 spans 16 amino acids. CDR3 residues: CASSLRGTTGGIEQFF. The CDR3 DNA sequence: TGTGCCAGCAGCTTACGGGGCACAACAGGGGGGATTGAGCAGTTCTTC.

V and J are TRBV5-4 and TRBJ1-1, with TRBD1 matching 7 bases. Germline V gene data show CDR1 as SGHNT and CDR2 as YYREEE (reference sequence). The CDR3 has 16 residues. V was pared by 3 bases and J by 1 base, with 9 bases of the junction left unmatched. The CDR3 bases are TGTGCCAGCAGCTCACCGGGACAGCCCAGGAACACTGAAGCTTTCTTT. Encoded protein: CASSSPGQPRNTEAFF.

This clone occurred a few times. The CDR3 sequence: CASAEGRDEQFF. The CDR3 region has the DNA TGTGCCAGCGCGGAGGGGAGGGATGAGCAGTTCTTC. The chain combines TRBV12-3 or TRBV12-4 with TRBJ2-1; the match to TRBD2 covers 7 bases. After removal of 8 bases from V and 8 bases from J, the junction contained 6 bases not matched to a gene. This CDR3 is 12 amino acids long.

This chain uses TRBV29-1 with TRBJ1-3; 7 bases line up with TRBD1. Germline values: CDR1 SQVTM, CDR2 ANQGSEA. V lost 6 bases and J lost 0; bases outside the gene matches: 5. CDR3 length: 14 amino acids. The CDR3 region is CSVGGQSSGNTIYF. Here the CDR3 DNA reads TGCAGCGTCGGGGGACAGTCCTCTGGAAACACCATATATTTT.

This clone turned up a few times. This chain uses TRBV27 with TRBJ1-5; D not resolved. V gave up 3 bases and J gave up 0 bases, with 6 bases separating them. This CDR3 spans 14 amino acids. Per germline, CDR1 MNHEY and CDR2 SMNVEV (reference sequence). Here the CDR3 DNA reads TGTGCCAGCAGTTTGTCTCGTAGCAATCAGCCCCAGCATTTT. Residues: CASSLSRSNQPQHF.

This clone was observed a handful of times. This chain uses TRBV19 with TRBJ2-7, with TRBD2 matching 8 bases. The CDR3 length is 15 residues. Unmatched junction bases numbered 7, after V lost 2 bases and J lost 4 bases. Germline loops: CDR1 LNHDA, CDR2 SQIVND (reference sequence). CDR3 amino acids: CASSITQLAVYEQYF. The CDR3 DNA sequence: TGTGCCAGTAGTATAACCCAACTAGCGGTATACGAGCAGTACTTC.

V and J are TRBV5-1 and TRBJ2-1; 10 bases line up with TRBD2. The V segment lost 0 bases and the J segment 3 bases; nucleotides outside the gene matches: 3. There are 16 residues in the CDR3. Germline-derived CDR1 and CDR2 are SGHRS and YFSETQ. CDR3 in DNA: TGCGCCAGCAGCTTGGTTGCTAGCGGGGGCTACAATGAGCAGTTCTTC. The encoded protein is CASSLVASGGYNEQFF.

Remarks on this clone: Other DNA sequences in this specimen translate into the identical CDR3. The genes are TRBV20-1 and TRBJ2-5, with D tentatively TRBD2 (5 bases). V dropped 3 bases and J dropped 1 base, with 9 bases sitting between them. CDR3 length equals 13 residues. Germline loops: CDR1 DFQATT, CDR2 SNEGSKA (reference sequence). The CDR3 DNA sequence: TGCAGTGCTAGTCGAACTAGCCAAGAGACCCAGTACTTC. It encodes CSASRTSQETQYF.

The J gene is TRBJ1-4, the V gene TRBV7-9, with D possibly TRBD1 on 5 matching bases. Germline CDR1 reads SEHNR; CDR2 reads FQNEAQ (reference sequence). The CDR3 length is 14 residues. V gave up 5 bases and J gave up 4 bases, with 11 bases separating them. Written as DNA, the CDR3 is TGTGCCAGCAGCCGACAGAGCCTTAATGAAAAACTGTTTTTT. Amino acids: CASSRQSLNEKLFF.

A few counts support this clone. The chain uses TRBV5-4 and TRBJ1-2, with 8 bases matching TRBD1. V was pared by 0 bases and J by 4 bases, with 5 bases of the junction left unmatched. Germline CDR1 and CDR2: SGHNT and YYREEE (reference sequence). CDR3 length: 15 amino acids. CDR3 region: CASSLGSGGFYGYTF. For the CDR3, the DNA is TGTGCCAGCAGCTTGGGGTCAGGGGGCTTCTATGGCTACACCTTC.

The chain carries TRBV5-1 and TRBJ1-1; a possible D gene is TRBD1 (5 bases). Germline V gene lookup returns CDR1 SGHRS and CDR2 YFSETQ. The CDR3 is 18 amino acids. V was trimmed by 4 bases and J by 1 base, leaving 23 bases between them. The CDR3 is CASSPRVGATARNTEAFF. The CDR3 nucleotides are TGCGCCAGCAGCCCTAGGGTAGGGGCCACGGCCCGGAACACTGAAGCTTTCTTT.

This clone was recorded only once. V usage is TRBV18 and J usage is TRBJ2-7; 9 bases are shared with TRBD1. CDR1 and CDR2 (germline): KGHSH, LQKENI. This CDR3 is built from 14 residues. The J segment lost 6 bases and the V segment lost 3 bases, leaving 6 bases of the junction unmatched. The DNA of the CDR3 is TGTGCCAGCTCACCGGCTAGGACAGGGGTCGAGCAGTACTTC. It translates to CASSPARTGVEQYF. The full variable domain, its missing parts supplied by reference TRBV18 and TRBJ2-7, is NAGVMQNPRHLVRRRGQEARLRCSPMKGHSHVYWYRQLPEEGLKFMVYLQKENIIDESGMPKERFSAEFPKEGPSILRIQQVVRGDSAAYFCASSPARTGVEQYFGPGTRLTVT.

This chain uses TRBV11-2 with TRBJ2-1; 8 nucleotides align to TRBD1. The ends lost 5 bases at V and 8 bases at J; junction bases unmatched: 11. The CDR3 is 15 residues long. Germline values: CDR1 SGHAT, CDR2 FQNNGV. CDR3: CASSTGSDRGYEQFF. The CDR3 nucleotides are TGTGCCAGCAGCACGGGCTCTGACAGGGGATATGAGCAGTTCTTC.

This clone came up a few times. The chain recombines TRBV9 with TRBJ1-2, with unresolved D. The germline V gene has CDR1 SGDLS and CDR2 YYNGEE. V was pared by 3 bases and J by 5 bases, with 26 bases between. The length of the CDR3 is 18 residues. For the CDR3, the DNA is TGTGCCAGCAGCGCCGGGGTGCAGTCCCTTGAGTCCCGTTATGGCTACACCTTC. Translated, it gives CASSAGVQSLESRYGYTF. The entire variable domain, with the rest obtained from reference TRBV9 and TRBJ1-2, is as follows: DSGVTQTPKHLITATGQRVTLRCSPRSGDLSVYWYQQSLDQGLQFLIQYYNGEERAKGNILERFSAQQFPDLHSELNLSSLELGDSALYFCASSAGVQSLESRYGYTFGSGTRLTVV.

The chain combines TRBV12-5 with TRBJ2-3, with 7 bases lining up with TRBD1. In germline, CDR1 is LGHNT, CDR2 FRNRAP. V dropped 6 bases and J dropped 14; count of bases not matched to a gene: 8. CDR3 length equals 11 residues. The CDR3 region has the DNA TGTGCTAGTGGATATGACAGGGTGGGGTATTTT. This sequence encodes CASGYDRVGYF.

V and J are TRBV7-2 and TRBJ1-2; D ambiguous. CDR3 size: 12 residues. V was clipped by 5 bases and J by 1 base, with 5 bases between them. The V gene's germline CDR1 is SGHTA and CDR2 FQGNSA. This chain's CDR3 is CASSASNYGYTF. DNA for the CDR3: TGTGCCAGCAGCGCCAGTAACTATGGCTACACCTTC.

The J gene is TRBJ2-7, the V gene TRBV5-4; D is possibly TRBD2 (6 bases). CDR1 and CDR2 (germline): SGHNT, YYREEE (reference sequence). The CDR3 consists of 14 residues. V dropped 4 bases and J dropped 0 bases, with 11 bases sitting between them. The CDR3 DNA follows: TGTGCCAGCAGCGCGGGACCGAGCTCCTACGAGCAGTACTTC. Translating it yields CASSAGPSSYEQYF.

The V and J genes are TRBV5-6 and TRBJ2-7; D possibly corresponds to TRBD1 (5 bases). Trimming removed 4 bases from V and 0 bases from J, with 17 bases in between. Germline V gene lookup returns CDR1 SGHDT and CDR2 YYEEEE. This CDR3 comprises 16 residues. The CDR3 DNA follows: TGTGCCAGCAGCCCGCAGGGCCCCCACAACTCCTACGAGCAGTACTTC. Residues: CASSPQGPHNSYEQYF.

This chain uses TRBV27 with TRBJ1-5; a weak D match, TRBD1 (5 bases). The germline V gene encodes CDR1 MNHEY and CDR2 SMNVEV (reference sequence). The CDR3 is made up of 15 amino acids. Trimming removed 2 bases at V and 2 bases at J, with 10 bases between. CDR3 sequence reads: CASSLEGVGNQPQHF. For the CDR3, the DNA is TGTGCCAGCAGTTTAGAAGGGGTCGGCAATCAGCCCCAGCATTTT.

The CDR3 is CASGQGPSYEQYF. The CDR3 DNA reads TGTGCCAGCGGACAGGGGCCGTCCTACGAGCAGTACTTC. The chain links TRBV2 to TRBJ2-7; 9 bases agree with TRBD1. J was trimmed by 1 base and V by 8 bases; bases with no gene match: 3. In germline, CDR1 is SNHLY, CDR2 FYNNEI. This CDR3 has 13 residues.

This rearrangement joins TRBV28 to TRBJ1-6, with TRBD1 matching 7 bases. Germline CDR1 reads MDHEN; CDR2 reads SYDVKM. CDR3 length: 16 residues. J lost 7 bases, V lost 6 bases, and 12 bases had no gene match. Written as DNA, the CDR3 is TGTGCCAGCAGACATTGGGACAGAGGGACCAATTCACCCCTCCACTTT. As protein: CASRHWDRGTNSPLHF.

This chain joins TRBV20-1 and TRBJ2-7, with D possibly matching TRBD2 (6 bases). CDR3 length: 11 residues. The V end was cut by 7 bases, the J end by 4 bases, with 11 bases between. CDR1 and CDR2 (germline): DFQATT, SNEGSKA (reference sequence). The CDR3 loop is CSVGSGYEQYF. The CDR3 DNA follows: TGCAGTGTAGGAAGCGGGTACGAGCAGTACTTC.

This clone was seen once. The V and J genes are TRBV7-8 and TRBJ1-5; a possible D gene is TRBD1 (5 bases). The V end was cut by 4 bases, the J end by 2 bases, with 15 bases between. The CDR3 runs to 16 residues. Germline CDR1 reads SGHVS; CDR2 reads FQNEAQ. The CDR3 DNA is TGTGCCAGCAGCTCCCGTGGAGCGGGGGGCAATCAGCCCCAGCATTTT. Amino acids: CASSSRGAGGNQPQHF.